The 15 T cell receptor beta chains below come from one sample, sequenced in a study of T cell changes during pregnancy in multiple sclerosis. Sequencing was performed with immunoSEQ multiplex PCR; in TCRdb, only in-frame clones are kept and a portion is missing. The sample shows around 37,000 clones, 90% to 95% of them seen only once. The sequenced sample was CD8+ T cells from peripheral blood mononuclear cells, obtained in the second trimester of pregnancy. The receptors stem from a female donor with multiple sclerosis, enrolled in a pregnancy study.

This chain joins TRBV7-2 and TRBJ2-1; TRBD1 matches at 7 bases. The CDR3 consists of 16 residues. Germline V CDR1 and CDR2: SGHTA, FQGNSA. J gave up 0 bases and V 0 bases, and 2 bases lay outside the gene matches. In DNA, the CDR3 is TGTGCCAGCAGCTTAGCAGGGGGCAACTCCTACAATGAGCAGTTCTTC. It yields the protein CASSLAGGNSYNEQFF.

The chain employs TRBV10-3 and TRBJ2-7; D unclear. V shed 3 bases and J shed 1 base, with 10 bases lying between them. This CDR3 comprises 14 residues. The germline CDR1 and CDR2 sequences are ENHRY and SYGVKD. Here the CDR3 reads CAISDISRSYEQYF. For the CDR3, the DNA is TGTGCCATCAGTGACATCTCGCGGTCCTACGAGCAGTACTTC.

The rearrangement joins TRBV5-1 to TRBJ1-1; possible D gene TRBD1, 6 bases. The V and J ends lost 3 bases and 4 bases respectively, with 10 bases between them. This CDR3 region has 13 residues. Germline CDR1 reads SGHRS; CDR2 reads YFSETQ. The CDR3 protein is CASSSTGFTEAFF. CDR3 DNA sequence: TGCGCCAGCAGCTCGACAGGTTTCACTGAAGCTTTCTTT.

The chain recombines TRBV9 with TRBJ2-1; 9 nucleotides match TRBD1. V was clipped by 1 base and J by 8 bases; unmatched bases: 13. The CDR3 length is 17 residues. Per the germline V gene, CDR1 is SGDLS and CDR2 is YYNGEE. The CDR3 DNA is TGTGCCAGCAGCGTACTCGCCCGAACGGGACAGGGCCATGAGCAGTTCTTC. The encoded protein is CASSVLARTGQGHEQFF.

The gene calls are TRBV4-3 and TRBJ1-6; possible D gene TRBD1, 5 bases. The germline gives CDR1 LGHNA, CDR2 YSLEER. The CDR3 has 18 amino acids. Trimming took 1 base from V and 6 from J, leaving 19 bases between them. The CDR3 bases are TGCGCCAGCAGCCAAGGGTCGGGGGACCAAGGTTTTAATTCACCCCTCCACTTT. This gives the protein CASSQGSGDQGFNSPLHF.

The chain couples TRBV7-8 to TRBJ2-1; weak D call: TRBD1 (5 bases). This CDR3 has 15 amino acids. Germline-derived CDR1 and CDR2 are SGHVS and FQNEAQ. V shed 1 base and J shed 2 bases, with 9 bases lying between them. The CDR3 DNA is TGTGCCAGCAGCTTAGTAGTGGGGCCCTACAATGAGCAGTTCTTC. As protein: CASSLVVGPYNEQFF. The entire variable domain, with the rest obtained from reference TRBV7-8 and TRBJ2-1, is as follows: GAGVSQSPRYKVAKRGQDVALRCDPISGHVSLFWYQQALGQGPEFLTYFQNEAQLDKSGLPSDRFFAERPEGSVSTLKIQRTQQEDSAVYLCASSLVVGPYNEQFFGPGTRLTVL.

The chain is built from TRBV13 and TRBJ2-7; D is possibly TRBD2 (6 bases). Germline lookup yields CDR1 PRHDT and CDR2 FYEKMQ (reference sequence). V gave up 0 bases and J gave up 4 bases, with 7 bases separating them. This CDR3 has 13 residues. In DNA form, the CDR3 reads TGTGCCAGCAGCTTAGGGGGGGGTTACGAGCAGTACTTC. Its translation: CASSLGGGYEQYF.

This clone came up a few times. The chain uses TRBV16 and TRBJ2-7, with D perhaps TRBD1 (6 bases). The CDR3 totals 14 residues. With 5 bases removed from V and 5 bases from J, the gap between germline ends came to 16 bases. Germline lookup yields CDR1 KGHSY and CDR2 FQNENV. The CDR3 DNA is TGTGCCAGCAGCAAACAGGGAGTCCCGGACGAGCAGTACTTC. Translating gives CASSKQGVPDEQYF.

In nucleotides, the CDR3 is TGTGCCAGCAGCCAAGATAATGGGTGGGGCAGAAACACTGAAGCTTTCTTT. It yields the protein CASSQDNGWGRNTEAFF. V is TRBV14 and J is TRBJ1-1; D perhaps matches TRBD1 (5 bases). Trimming removed 0 bases from V and 2 bases from J, with 16 bases in between. The germline V gene encodes CDR1 SGHDN and CDR2 FVKESK. The length of the CDR3 is 17 residues.

This rearrangement joins TRBV27 to TRBJ2-7; 11 bases fit TRBD2. Germline trimming cut 5 bases from V and 3 bases from J; bases unmatched to any gene: 3. The CDR3 runs to 14 residues. Looked up from germline, CDR1 is MNHEY and CDR2 is SMNVEV (reference sequence). The CDR3 DNA reads TGTGCCAGCAGTATAGGGACTAGCGGCTACGAGCAGTACTTC. Translated: CASSIGTSGYEQYF.

The rearrangement links TRBV13 to TRBJ1-4, with D perhaps TRBD1 (5 bases). Per the germline V gene, CDR1 is PRHDT and CDR2 is FYEKMQ (reference sequence). V lost 2 bases to trimming and J lost 0 bases, with 10 bases between them. The CDR3 length is 16 residues. CDR3 protein: CASSLNRLATNEKLFF. The DNA of the CDR3 is TGTGCCAGCAGCTTAAACAGGTTGGCAACTAATGAAAAACTGTTTTTT.

The chain uses TRBV6-1 and TRBJ1-5; 9 bases are a match to TRBD1. CDR1 is MNHNS and CDR2 is SASEGT in the germline V gene. J was trimmed by 5 bases and V by 3 bases; bases with no gene match: 11. CDR3 size: 17 residues. The CDR3 is CASSEVGGTGFYQPQHF. Written as DNA, the CDR3 is TGTGCCAGCAGTGAGGTAGGGGGGACAGGGTTCTATCAGCCCCAGCATTTT.

The V and J genes are TRBV19 and TRBJ2-1, with 8 bases identical to TRBD2. The trim removed 3 bases at V and 3 bases at J, leaving 4 bases unmatched. Germline CDR1 and CDR2: LNHDA and SQIVND (reference sequence). The CDR3 loop spans 15 amino acids. The CDR3 DNA is TGTGCCAGTAGTATTAGTAGCGGGGACTACAATGAGCAGTTCTTC. Its protein product is CASSISSGDYNEQFF. The entire variable domain, with the rest obtained from reference TRBV19 and TRBJ2-1, is as follows: DGGITQSPKYLFRKEGQNVTLSCEQNLNHDAMYWYRQDPGQGLRLIYYSQIVNDFQKGDIAEGYSVSREKKESFPLTVTSAQKNPTAFYLCASSISSGDYNEQFFGPGTRLTVL.

The chain has TRBV14 and TRBJ2-5; TRBD2 aligns across 11 bases. The germline gives CDR1 SGHDN, CDR2 FVKESK. With 0 bases clipped from V and 4 bases from J, the junction kept 7 bases outside the gene matches. The CDR3 is made up of 17 amino acids. The DNA for the CDR3 is TGTGCCAGCAGCCAAGAAACTAGCGGGGGTCTCGGAGAGACCCAGTACTTC. Its protein is CASSQETSGGLGETQYF.

The chain employs TRBV7-6 and TRBJ1-2; D is undetermined. CDR1 is SGHVS, CDR2 FNYEAQ, per germline. V lost 1 base to trimming and J lost 2 bases, with 5 bases between them. This CDR3 contains 13 residues. This CDR3 reads CASSLEQNYGYTF. The CDR3 region has the DNA TGTGCCAGCAGCTTAGAACAGAACTATGGCTACACCTTC.